This T cell receptor beta chain was captured by sequencing in a study of blood T cell repertoires in COVID-19. Study-wide context: T cells, B-cell-depleted T cells, or PBMCs provided the cDNA or gDNA that served as material.

Produced via immunoSEQ multiplex PCR; TCRdb's table is partial and in-frame only. The repertoire includes more than 200,000 clones, roughly four fifths of them detected once, and about 9% sits in the top ten. The origin of this receptor is a man older than 75 with acute or convalescent COVID-19. Sequenced sample: peripheral blood.

CDR3 amino acids: CASSPQGARGTAQETQYF. In DNA form, the CDR3 reads TGTGCCAGCAGTCCACAAGGGGCCCGCGGGACAGCGCAAGAGACCCAGTACTTC. The chain carries TRBV5-4 and TRBJ2-5; tentatively, D is TRBD1 (7 bases). The CDR3 totals 18 residues. Trimming took 5 bases from V and 2 from J, leaving 25 bases between them. Germline V gene lookup returns CDR1 SGHNT and CDR2 YYREEE (reference sequence). The full variable domain, completed using reference TRBV5-4 and TRBJ2-5, is ETGVTQSPTHLIKTRGQQVTLRCSSQSGHNTVSWYQQALGQGPQFIFQYYREEENGRGNFPPRFSGLQFPNYSSELNVNALELDDSALYLCASSPQGARGTAQETQYFGPGTRLLVL.